Below, 3 T cell receptor beta chains from the same sample are listed, as sequenced in a study of T cells in Graves' hyperthyroidism and ophthalmopathy. Amplified TCR beta CDR3 regions came from RNA transcripts. The TCR CDR3 first-round RT-PCR relied on the HTBI primer set. TCRdb independently ran MiXCR on the multiplex PCR reads; one entry per CDR3 protein. The sample yields around 300,000 distinct CDR3 sequences, roughly 22% seen once. Sequenced material: blood. The receptors shown here come from a man aged 25-40 years with Graves' ophthalmopathy.

The chain couples TRBV18 to TRBJ1-3; D perhaps matches TRBD1 (6 bases). The V end lost 2 bases, the J end lost 0 bases, and 14 bases lay between the germline ends. Germline lookup yields CDR1 KGHSH and CDR2 LQKENI. The CDR3 covers 17 residues. The CDR3 sequence: CASSPRGTTNSGNTIYF. DNA of the CDR3: TGTGCCAGCTCACCAAGGGGGACAACCAACTCTGGAAACACCATATATTTT. Together with reference TRBV18 and TRBJ1-3, the CDR3 gives the full variable domain: NAGVMQNPRHLVRRRGQEARLRCSPMKGHSHVYWYRQLPEEGLKFMVYLQKENIIDESGMPKERFSAEFPKEGPSILRIQQVVRGDSAAYFCASSPRGTTNSGNTIYFGEGSWLTVV.

This clonotype has only a few counts. This chain links TRBV6-5 with TRBJ1-2; no reliable D call. The CDR3 spans 15 residues. V was pared by 0 bases and J by 5 bases, with 13 bases between. The germline gives CDR1 MNHEY, CDR2 SVGAGI. CDR3 loop: CASSYSSGPRYGYTF. CDR3 nucleotides: TGTGCCAGCAGTTACTCTTCCGGGCCTCGGTATGGCTACACCTTC.

Only a few counts were recorded for this clonotype. The V gene is TRBV5-8, the J gene TRBJ2-1; no clear D gene. The CDR3 runs to 13 residues. CDR1 is SGHTS and CDR2 is YDEGEE in the germline V gene. Trimming took off 2 bases at V and 7 bases at J, with 10 bases between the two ends. The CDR3 region is CASSFGRRNEQFF. CDR3 DNA sequence: TGTGCCAGCAGCTTTGGTAGGCGGAATGAGCAGTTCTTC.